These 10 T cell receptor beta chains originate from one sample sequenced in a study of beta chain features in type 1 diabetes. TCRB transcripts that were expressed got sequenced, as all of the isolated RNA had been reverse transcribed. Sequencing was performed with immunoSEQ multiplex PCR; in TCRdb, only in-frame clones are kept and a portion is missing. The repertoire consists of under 400,000 clones, with roughly 13% occurring once and the leading ten covering around 0.02%. Sequences were obtained from naive CD4+ T cells from blood. The source of these receptors is a man aged 18 to 29 in good health.

The chain joins TRBV4-3 to TRBJ2-3; TRBD2 matches 8 bases. The CDR3 runs 15 residues. CDR1 and CDR2 from the germline V gene are LGHNA and YSLEER. The junction had 6 bases not matched to a gene; V was cut back by 3 bases and J by 4 bases. The CDR3 DNA reads as TGCGCCAGCAGCCATGATAGCGGGAACGCAGATACGCAGTATTTT. Its protein product is CASSHDSGNADTQYF.

The J gene is TRBJ2-3, the V gene TRBV28; 10 bases map to TRBD2. Germline V gene data show CDR1 as MDHEN and CDR2 as SYDVKM. The CDR3 contains 14 residues. V shed 4 bases, J shed 5 bases, and the junction held 3 bases outside the gene matches. The CDR3 reads CASSSGLARDTQYF. CDR3 sequence (DNA): TGTGCCAGCAGTTCGGGACTAGCGCGAGATACGCAGTATTTT.

To note about this clone: Distinct nucleotide sequences in the sample also encode this CDR3. V and J are TRBV5-1 and TRBJ2-5; 11 bases match TRBD2. The V gene's germline CDR1 is SGHRS and CDR2 YFSETQ. With 4 bases clipped from V and 5 bases from J, the junction kept 7 bases outside the gene matches. This CDR3 has 15 amino acids. The CDR3 coding sequence is TGCGCCAGCAGCAGTAGCGGGAGGGCCGGGGAGACCCAGTACTTC. Protein sequence: CASSSSGRAGETQYF.

A few counts support this clone. The V gene is TRBV7-2, the J gene TRBJ1-5; TRBD1 agrees at 7 bases. The CDR3 loop spans 15 amino acids. Germline V gene sequence: CDR1 SGHTA, CDR2 FQGNSA. Unmatched junction bases numbered 11, after V lost 5 bases and J lost 7 bases. The DNA of the CDR3 is TGTGCCAGCAGCACCGGGCAGGGGGGCGGACAGCCCCAGCATTTT. This sequence encodes CASSTGQGGGQPQHF.

This clone turned up a few times. The chain uses TRBV6-5 and TRBJ2-7, with D possibly being TRBD1 (6 bases). The CDR3 length is 13 residues. The germline V and J ends were trimmed by 7 bases and 4 bases, with 14 bases remaining between them. Germline V gene sequence: CDR1 MNHEY, CDR2 SVGAGI. The CDR3 loop is CASNKGVRYEQYF. The CDR3 nucleotides read TGTGCCAGCAACAAGGGGGTCCGGTACGAGCAGTACTTC.

The chain carries TRBV30 and TRBJ2-6; D not certain. The CDR3 is made up of 15 amino acids. Deletions cut 2 bases from V and 0 bases from J, with 8 bases between. CDR1 and CDR2 from the germline V gene are GTSNPN and SVGIG (reference sequence). The CDR3 DNA reads TGTGCCTGGAGTTCAGACAACTCTGGGGCCAACGTCCTGACTTTC. Translated: CAWSSDNSGANVLTF.

The chain is built from TRBV30 and TRBJ2-1; the D gene is possibly TRBD2 (7 bases). Per the germline V gene, CDR1 is GTSNPN and CDR2 is SVGIG (reference sequence). V gave up 4 bases and J gave up 1 base, with 11 bases separating them. The CDR3 runs to 14 residues. The CDR3 reads CAWTRGGSYNEQFF. DNA for the CDR3: TGTGCCTGGACGAGGGGGGGGTCCTACAATGAGCAGTTCTTC.

The chain combines TRBV7-2 with TRBJ2-3, with D perhaps matching TRBD1 (6 bases). Germline V gene data show CDR1 as SGHTA and CDR2 as FQGNSA. The CDR3 covers 13 residues. V gave up 4 bases and J gave up 1 base, with 6 bases separating them. The CDR3 coding sequence is TGTGCCAGCAGCTACAGGGGCACAGATACGCAGTATTTT. It encodes CASSYRGTDTQYF.

This sequence joins TRBV6-5 and TRBJ1-4; TRBD1 agrees at 8 bases. Unmatched junction bases numbered 5, after V lost 6 bases and J lost 5 bases. CDR1 is MNHEY and CDR2 is SVGAGI in the germline V gene. The CDR3 extends over 14 amino acids. The DNA for the CDR3 is TGTGCCAGCAGAGACAGGGGAGAGAATGAAAAACTGTTTTTT. It codes for CASRDRGENEKLFF.

This chain uses TRBV7-8 with TRBJ2-7; 8 nucleotides align to TRBD1. The CDR3 is 14 residues long. V lost 3 bases and J lost 6; bases outside the gene matches: 7. CDR1 is SGHVS and CDR2 is FQNEAQ in the germline V gene. The chain's CDR3 is CASSFADRATEQYF. The CDR3, as DNA: TGTGCCAGCAGCTTCGCGGACAGGGCCACCGAGCAGTACTTC.